The 9 T cell receptor beta chains given below trace back to one sample, sequenced in a study of molecular identifiers for immune sequencing clone quantification. TCRdb redid the calling of the PCR reads with MiXCR, one entry per CDR3 protein. The profile shows 250,000 to 400,000 distinct CDR3 sequences, around a fifth of them singletons. The sequenced sample consisted of naive CD8+ T cells from blood, with Jurkat cell RNA spiked in. Sample subset: FACS-sorted CD8+CD4-CCR7+CD45RA+ naive T cells. These receptors were obtained from a human donor in good health. Some libraries in this study had Jurkat cell RNA spiked in.

Comments on this clonotype: A much larger clone differs by one base, so this may be a read error. The chain couples TRBV6-6 to TRBJ1-1; D gene unclear. Between the trimmed V and J ends, which lost 6 bases and 0 bases, there was a span of 14 bases. CDR3 length: 15 residues. Germline V lookup: CDR1 MNHNY, CDR2 SVGAGI (reference sequence). The CDR3 is CASSRSLDMNTEAFF. In nucleotides, the CDR3 is TGTGCCAGCAGCCGCAGTCTCGATATGAACACTGAAGCTTTCTTT.

This clonotype was detected ten times or more. The rearrangement joins TRBV2 to TRBJ1-5; 10 bases are a match to TRBD1. V lost 2 bases to trimming and J lost 4 bases; unmatched junction nucleotides: 8. Germline V gene lookup returns CDR1 SNHLY and CDR2 FYNNEI. CDR3 size: 17 residues. The CDR3 spells CASSELVRDRGNQPQHF. CDR3 nucleotides: TGTGCCAGCAGTGAATTGGTTAGGGACAGGGGTAATCAGCCCCAGCATTTT.

This clonotype was recorded at least ten times. The J gene is TRBJ2-7, the V gene TRBV28; no firm D call. The CDR3 totals 12 residues. The ends were cut back, 8 bases at V and 0 bases at J, with 8 bases in the middle. The germline V gene encodes CDR1 MDHEN and CDR2 SYDVKM. For the CDR3, the DNA is TGTGCCAGCGGTATTAGCTCCTACGAGCAGTACTTC. Protein sequence: CASGISSYEQYF.

This clonotype has ten or more counts. The V call is TRBV19, the J call TRBJ2-5, with D hard to call. This CDR3 comprises 14 residues. Trimming took off 2 bases at V and 0 bases at J, with 7 bases between the two ends. In germline, CDR1 is LNHDA, CDR2 SQIVND (reference sequence). DNA of the CDR3: TGTGCCAGTAGTATAAACGGCAACCAAGAGACCCAGTACTTC. Protein: CASSINGNQETQYF.

In this sample, this clonotype turned up many times. The chain combines TRBV30 with TRBJ2-3, with a tentative D call TRBD1 (5 bases). Deletions cut 1 base from V and 4 bases from J, with 12 bases between. Germline assignment: CDR1 GTSNPN and CDR2 SVGIG (reference sequence). The CDR3 contains 14 residues. In DNA, the CDR3 is TGTGCCTGGAGTGACAGGCTGAGCTCAGATACGCAGTATTTT. Its translation is CAWSDRLSSDTQYF.

On this clonotype: A much larger clone differs by one base, so this may be a read error. The final CDR3 position lacks the conserved phenylalanine or tryptophan, pointing to a likely read error. This chain links TRBV7-9 with TRBJ2-7, with D uncertain. The germline CDR1 and CDR2 sequences are SEHNR and FQNEAQ (reference sequence). The ends were cut back, 4 bases at V and 6 bases at J, with 10 bases in the middle. CDR3 length: 12 amino acids. This chain's CDR3 is CASSYSVGEQYL. CDR3 nucleotide sequence: TGTGCCAGCAGCTACAGTGTTGGCGAGCAGTACCTC.

Concerning this clonotype: This may be a read error: a much more frequent sequence differs by one nucleotide. CDR3 region: CASSQEASPPTRYF. In nucleotides, the CDR3 is TGTGCCAGCAGCCAAGAGGCCTCCCCCCCGACCCGGTACTTC. The V gene is TRBV4-2, the J gene TRBJ2-5; no clear D gene. The CDR3 covers 14 residues. Germline lookup yields CDR1 LGHNA and CDR2 YNFKEQ.

The chain has TRBV4-1 and TRBJ2-7; 8 bases match TRBD2. CDR1 is MGHRA and CDR2 is YSYEKL in the germline V gene. J gave up 4 bases and V 0 bases, and 8 bases lay outside the gene matches. This CDR3 region has 16 residues. CDR3 nucleotides: TGCGCCAGCAGCCAAGATGTGCGGGAGGCCGGGTACGAGCAGTACTTC. Residues: CASSQDVREAGYEQYF.

This clonotype appeared many times. This sequence joins TRBV30 and TRBJ2-7, with 7 bases matching TRBD1. The V gene's germline CDR1 is GTSNPN and CDR2 SVGIG (reference sequence). The CDR3 covers 15 residues. With V trimmed by 0 bases and J by 3 bases, 8 bases remained unmatched. The CDR3 loop is CAWSVGQGVYYEQYF. CDR3 sequence (DNA): TGTGCCTGGAGTGTCGGCCAGGGGGTATACTACGAGCAGTACTTC.